A selection of T cell receptor beta chains follows, all from one sample in a study of T cells in Graves' hyperthyroidism and ophthalmopathy. TCRdb recomputed calls from the multiplex PCR reads with MiXCR, one row per CDR3 protein. The table has about 24,000 distinct CDR3 sequences, about 53% seen once; the top ten hold roughly 26%. The specimen sequenced was blood. These receptors came from a woman aged 35 to 49 with Graves' hyperthyroidism that later progressed to Graves' ophthalmopathy. Both conserved end residues are trimmed from each CDR3.

V: TRBV9
CDR3: ASSVLWTGGNEQF

V: TRBV15
CDR3: ATSRDTGIYEQY

V: TRBV30
CDR3: AWSGSRGGDSQY

V: TRBV7-9
CDR3: ASSRSRDRGYGYT

V: TRBV6-5
CDR3: ASSYDGTGAWEQY

V: TRBV5-8
CDR3: ASSRTDLTRYEQY

V: TRBV7-2
CDR3: ASSPNDYDSGIPYGQY

V: TRBV5-4
CDR3: ASSFGHGREKLF

V: TRBV7-9
CDR3: AGSLGGGYT

V: TRBV7-9
CDR3: ASSLRLAGGPPTYEQY

V: TRBV7-2
CDR3: ASSHVDVATNEKLF

V: TRBV10-1
CDR3: ASSERTGGYNEQF

V: TRBV2
CDR3: ASSGQYQQPQH

V: TRBV19
CDR3: ASSTLTYSTDTQY

V: TRBV2
CDR3: ASTPGATNEKLF

V: TRBV20-1
CDR3: SVGGAILHEQY

V: TRBV18
CDR3: ASSLGQGSQPQH

V: TRBV4-2
CDR3: ASSTRRDYLNEQF

V: TRBV20-1
CDR3: SARGVGDQETQY

V: TRBV6-2/TRBV6-3
CDR3: ASTPPSGLNTGELF